These 28 T cell receptor beta chains were sequenced from one sample in a study of T cells in Graves' hyperthyroidism and ophthalmopathy. It was RNA transcripts that yielded the amplified TCR beta CDR3 regions. The HTBI primer set was used in a first-round RT-PCR of the TCR CDR3. TCRdb ran MiXCR on the multiplex PCR reads and lists one entry per CDR3 protein. The sample lists around 440,000 distinct CDR3 sequences, less than 20% occurring once. Sequenced: blood. The receptors derive from a woman aged 18-29 years with Graves' hyperthyroidism.

This clonotype was observed at least ten times. This sequence joins TRBV12-3 or TRBV12-4 and TRBJ1-1, with D unresolved. Trimming cost V 7 bases and J 5 bases, with 8 bases left between them. The CDR3 has 11 residues. Here the CDR3 DNA reads TGTGCCAGCAAAAGGAGGACTGAAGCTTTCTTT. It codes for CASKRRTEAFF.

This clonotype has only a few counts. The V gene is TRBV5-1, the J gene TRBJ1-3; D might be TRBD1 (6 bases). V lost 1 base and J lost 1, with 21 bases in between. This CDR3 is 19 amino acids long. From germline, CDR1 is SGHRS and CDR2 YFSETQ. The CDR3 DNA reads as TGCGCCAGCAGCTTGAACAGGGCGGCTACATCTCTTTCTGGAAACACCATATATTTT. It yields the protein CASSLNRAATSLSGNTIYF.

This clonotype occurred many times. This chain connects TRBV20-1 to TRBJ2-1, with a tentative D call TRBD2 (6 bases). V dropped 0 bases and J dropped 8 bases, with 17 bases sitting between them. CDR1 DFQATT and CDR2 SNEGSKA come from the germline V gene (reference sequence). The CDR3 is 15 residues long. CDR3 bases: TGCAGTGCTAGAGATCATGGGCGGGGAGCCGATGAGCAGTTCTTC. As protein: CSARDHGRGADEQFF.

At least ten counts were recorded for this clonotype. This chain uses TRBV12-3 or TRBV12-4 with TRBJ1-3; TRBD1 might be the D (5 bases). Trimming left V 2 bases short and J 0 bases short, with 8 bases between. The CDR3 consists of 15 residues. The CDR3 sequence is CASSLKGSSGNTIYF. CDR3 bases: TGTGCCAGCAGTTTAAAGGGGAGCTCTGGAAACACCATATATTTT.

In this sample, this clonotype turned up many times. The rearrangement links TRBV12-3 or TRBV12-4 to TRBJ2-7, with 8 positions matching TRBD1. The CDR3 length is 15 residues. J was trimmed by 2 bases and V by 4 bases; bases with no gene match: 7. The CDR3 spells CASSSDRVETYEQYF. CDR3 nucleotide sequence: TGTGCCAGCAGTTCGGACAGGGTCGAAACCTACGAGCAGTACTTC.

This chain joins TRBV20-1 and TRBJ2-2, with 7 bases lining up with TRBD2. The CDR3 totals 15 residues. The germline gives CDR1 DFQATT, CDR2 SNEGSKA (reference sequence). Trimming at V came to 1 base and at J to 4 bases, leaving 6 bases not matched to a gene. The CDR3 reads CSARAGGVGTGELFF. Written as DNA, the CDR3 is TGCAGTGCTAGAGCTGGGGGGGTCGGCACCGGGGAGCTGTTTTTT.

This clonotype was seen ten or more times. V usage is TRBV18 and J usage is TRBJ1-1; a weak D match, TRBD1 (6 bases). The CDR3 consists of 15 residues. V lost 0 bases, J lost 6 bases, and 14 bases lay in between. Germline lookup yields CDR1 KGHSH and CDR2 LQKENI. CDR3 in amino acids: CASSPPGAGSSEAFF. The DNA for the CDR3 is TGTGCCAGCTCACCACCGGGGGCTGGGTCTTCTGAAGCTTTCTTT.

The DNA for the CDR3 is TGTGCCAGTAGTGCAGATCTCAGGGGAGAAAAACTGTTTTTT. As protein: CASSADLRGEKLFF. The chain joins TRBV19 to TRBJ1-4, with D possibly TRBD1 on 6 matching bases. CDR3 length: 14 residues. Germline V gene data show CDR1 as LNHDA and CDR2 as SQIVND (reference sequence). Between the trimmed V and J ends, which lost 5 bases and 8 bases, there was a span of 15 bases. The variable domain in full, with the rest retrieved from reference TRBV19 and TRBJ1-4, is DGGITQSPKYLFRKEGQNVTLSCEQNLNHDAMYWYRQDPGQGLRLIYYSQIVNDFQKGDIAEGYSVSREKKESFPLTVTSAQKNPTAFYLCASSADLRGEKLFFGSGTQLSVL.

This clonotype was seen at least ten times. This chain links TRBV6-2 or TRBV6-3 with TRBJ2-5; 10 positions agree with TRBD2. This CDR3 region has 15 residues. V trimming: 6 bases; J trimming: 1 base; junction bases outside the gene matches: 5. CDR1 and CDR2 (germline): MNHEY, SVGEGT. The DNA for the CDR3 is TGTGCCAGCAGCACTATAGCGGGGGGCCAAGAGACCCAGTACTTC. This sequence encodes CASSTIAGGQETQYF.

This clonotype was counted between two and nine times. The chain joins TRBV19 to TRBJ1-4, with no clear D. Germline V gene sequence: CDR1 LNHDA, CDR2 SQIVND (reference sequence). Between the trimmed V and J ends, which lost 9 bases and 0 bases, there was a span of 14 bases. This CDR3 comprises 15 residues. CDR3 residues: CASRSLAATNEKLFF. CDR3 bases: TGTGCCAGCCGATCGTTAGCAGCAACTAATGAAAAACTGTTTTTT.

Details on this clonotype: It may be a read error: a sequence one base away is much more abundant. This chain uses TRBV4-1 with TRBJ2-1, with 14 nucleotides matching TRBD2. Germline CDR1 and CDR2: MGHRA and YSYEKL. This CDR3 comprises 20 residues. CDR3 protein: CASGHETSGRALIGYNEQFF. The CDR3 nucleotides read TGCGCCAGCGGCCACGAGACTAGCGGGAGGGCCCTGATCGGATACAATGAGCAGTTCTTC.

Comment on this clonotype: The CDR3 does not end in the conserved phenylalanine or tryptophan, so this is likely a read error. The chain couples TRBV20-1 to TRBJ2-7; TRBD1 aligns across 7 bases. Trimming took 5 bases from V and 1 from J; bases not matched to a gene: 2. The CDR3 is 12 amino acids. Germline V gene data show CDR1 as DFQATT and CDR2 as SNEGSKA (reference sequence). As DNA, the CDR3 is TGCAGTGCTCCGGACAGGTCCTACGAGCAGTACTCC. Translation: CSAPDRSYEQYS.

As regards this clonotype: A much larger clonotype is one base distant, so this may be a read error. The DNA for the CDR3 is TGTGCCAGCAGTTTTCAGGAGTCCGGCTATGGCTACACCTTC. Translation: CASSFQESGYGYTF. The rearrangement uses TRBV28 and TRBJ1-2; no clear D. The germline gives CDR1 MDHEN, CDR2 SYDVKM. CDR3 length equals 14 residues. Trimming stripped 3 bases from V and 4 bases from J, with 12 bases between.

This clonotype appeared many times. J is TRBJ1-2 and V is TRBV12-3 or TRBV12-4; perhaps TRBD1 as D (6 bases). V lost 6 bases and J lost 6, with 11 bases in between. This CDR3 has 12 amino acids. DNA for the CDR3: TGTGCCAGCAGCACACAGGGAAATGGCTACACCTTC. As protein: CASSTQGNGYTF.

As regards this clonotype: One end of the junction varies from germline; a read error may be responsible. The chain links TRBV5-1 to TRBJ2-3, with a weak D call TRBD2 (7 bases). Germline V gene data show CDR1 as SGHRS and CDR2 as YFSETQ. This CDR3 region has 15 residues. The CDR3 sequence is CASSVGGGRTDTQYF. The CDR3 nucleotides read TGTGCCAGCAGCGTAGGGGGGGGGCGGACAGATACGCAGTATTTT.

About this clonotype itself: A read error may explain this, as a much larger clone is one base away. The J gene is TRBJ1-6, the V gene TRBV27; no clear D gene. This CDR3 region has 13 residues. CDR1 is MNHEY and CDR2 is SMNVEV in the germline V gene (reference sequence). The CDR3, as DNA: TGTGCCAGCAGTTTTGTGATGGATTCACCCCTCCTCTTT. Its protein is CASSFVMDSPLLF.

This clonotype was seen ten or more times. This chain joins TRBV20-1 and TRBJ2-2, with D possibly TRBD2 on 6 matching bases. This CDR3 contains 13 residues. Germline V lookup: CDR1 DFQATT, CDR2 SNEGSKA (reference sequence). The V and J ends lost 8 bases and 0 bases respectively, with 10 bases between them. This CDR3 is CSIAVANTGELFF. The CDR3 DNA sequence: TGCAGTATAGCGGTCGCGAACACCGGGGAGCTGTTTTTT.

This clonotype was seen many times. This chain uses TRBV29-1 with TRBJ2-1; 8 nucleotides match TRBD1. Per the germline V gene, CDR1 is SQVTM and CDR2 is ANQGSEA. The CDR3 is made up of 14 amino acids. Losses at the gene ends were 1 base for V and 4 bases for J; bases not matched to a gene: 3. CDR3 sequence: CSVEGQGAYNEQFF. Here the CDR3 DNA reads TGCAGCGTTGAAGGGCAGGGGGCTTACAATGAGCAGTTCTTC.

This clonotype was counted ten times or more. V is TRBV20-1 and J is TRBJ1-2, with D perhaps TRBD1 (5 bases). This CDR3 has 12 amino acids. Per germline, CDR1 DFQATT and CDR2 SNEGSKA (reference sequence). Trimming took 0 bases from V and 8 from J, leaving 10 bases between them. This chain's CDR3 is CSARDAQGGYTF. The CDR3 DNA is TGCAGTGCTAGAGATGCGCAGGGAGGCTACACCTTC.

This clonotype was seen repeatedly, ten times or more. The rearrangement links TRBV5-1 to TRBJ2-7, with 9 bases fitting TRBD1. CDR1 and CDR2 (germline): SGHRS, YFSETQ. The CDR3 runs 16 residues. J gave up 0 bases and V 3 bases, and 7 bases lay outside the gene matches. The CDR3 nucleotides are TGCGCCAGCAGCTGGAACCTGGACAGGGGCTCCTACGAGCAGTACTTC. Residues: CASSWNLDRGSYEQYF.

This clonotype has a count of ten or more. The J gene is TRBJ1-4, the V gene TRBV19; 9 nucleotides align to TRBD1. The CDR3 length is 15 residues. The germline V gene encodes CDR1 LNHDA and CDR2 SQIVND (reference sequence). V trimming: 9 bases; J trimming: 8 bases; junction bases outside the gene matches: 13. The CDR3 sequence is CASSLPGQGGEKLFF. DNA of the CDR3: TGTGCCAGCAGTCTGCCGGGACAGGGAGGAGAAAAACTGTTTTTT.

This clonotype was picked up a small number of times. The V gene is TRBV10-3, the J gene TRBJ2-3; D possibly corresponds to TRBD2 (5 bases). The CDR3 has 14 amino acids. The germline V gene has CDR1 ENHRY and CDR2 SYGVKD. Trimming took 7 bases from V and 3 from J, leaving 14 bases between them. The CDR3 coding sequence is TGTGCCATCAAGGCTAGCTTGCAAACAGATACGCAGTATTTT. Translating gives CAIKASLQTDTQYF.

There are many counts of this clonotype. The rearrangement uses TRBV12-3 or TRBV12-4 and TRBJ2-5, with a tentative D call TRBD1 (5 bases). CDR3 length: 11 amino acids. V lost 2 bases to trimming and J lost 10 bases, with 8 bases between them. The CDR3 DNA sequence: TGTGCCAGCAGTTTAAGGGGTGGCCAGTACTTC. Its translation is CASSLRGGQYF.

This clonotype occurred many times. CDR3 nucleotides: TGTGCCAGCAGCTTAGATCTCGGGACTAAATACACGAATACGCAGTATTTT. Its translation is CASSLDLGTKYTNTQYF. The rearrangement links TRBV11-3 to TRBJ2-3; the match to TRBD2 covers 7 bases. Germline V gene lookup returns CDR1 SGHNT and CDR2 YENEEA. The CDR3 covers 17 residues. With 0 bases clipped from V and 7 bases from J, the junction kept 13 bases outside the gene matches. Together with reference TRBV11-3 and TRBJ2-3, the CDR3 gives the full variable domain: EAGVVQSPRYKIIEKKQPVAFWCNPISGHNTLYWYLQNLGQGPELLIRYENEEAVDDSQLPKDRFSAERLKGVDSTLKIQPAELGDSAVYLCASSLDLGTKYTNTQYFGPGTRLTVL.

The chain recombines TRBV7-2 with TRBJ2-7, with 9 bases matching TRBD1. The CDR3 runs to 18 residues. Germline V gene sequence: CDR1 SGHTA, CDR2 FQGNSA. V lost 3 bases to trimming and J lost 4 bases; unmatched junction nucleotides: 16. The CDR3 coding sequence is TGTGCCAGCAGCTTTCCTGACCGGGACAGGGCAAAATTGTACGAGCAGTACTTC. Its protein is CASSFPDRDRAKLYEQYF. The whole variable domain, remainder taken from reference TRBV7-2 and TRBJ2-7, is GAGVSQSPSNKVTEKGKDVELRCDPISGHTALYWYRQSLGQGLEFLIYFQGNSAPDKSGLPSDRFSAERTGGSVSTLTIQRTQQEDSAVYLCASSFPDRDRAKLYEQYFGPGTRLTVT.

This clonotype was counted ten times or more. An end of the junction differs from the germline gene, which may be a read error. V gene TRBV7-9 combines with J gene TRBJ1-2; 7 nucleotides line up with TRBD1. The CDR3 totals 12 residues. Germline V gene sequence: CDR1 SEHNR, CDR2 FQNEAQ (reference sequence). The CDR3 loop is CASSPSGGRCAF. For the CDR3, the DNA is TGTGCCAGCAGCCCTTCAGGGGGACGATGCGCCTTC. The full variable domain, its missing parts supplied by reference TRBV7-9 and TRBJ1-2, is DTGVSQNPRHKITKRGQNVTFRCDPISEHNRLYWYRQTLGQGPEFLTYFQNEAQLEKSRLLSDRFSAERPKGSFSTLEIQRTEQGDSAMYLCASSPSGGRCAFGSGTRLTVV.

The chain's CDR3 is CSANKAGGSEQYF. DNA of the CDR3: TGCAGTGCCAATAAAGCAGGGGGTAGCGAGCAGTACTTC. The J gene is TRBJ2-7, the V gene TRBV20-1; 7 bases map to TRBD1. CDR1 and CDR2 from the germline V gene are DFQATT and SNEGSKA (reference sequence). Unmatched junction bases numbered 11, after V lost 6 bases and J lost 6 bases. The length of the CDR3 is 13 residues.

This clonotype was counted ten times or more. The chain has TRBV30 and TRBJ1-2, with D unresolved. The CDR3 spans 12 residues. Germline V gives CDR1 GTSNPN, CDR2 SVGIG (reference sequence). Trimming removed 1 base at V and 4 bases at J, with 7 bases between. CDR3 sequence (DNA): TGTGCCTGGAGTGGCGAGGGCTATGGCTACACCTTC. It specifies CAWSGEGYGYTF.